The 19 T cell receptor beta chains listed next were all sequenced from one sample in a study of regulatory T cells in long-lasting Graves disease. Time point defined: newly diagnosed GD, antithyroid drugs for less than 3 months. Researchers made the TCR library from RNA that was extracted from PBMCs. To make TCR beta libraries, researchers used iRepertoire HTBI primers and Arm-PCR of CDR3 regions. TCRdb passed the multiplex PCR reads through MiXCR, listing each CDR3 protein once. The data hold just over 600,000 distinct CDR3 sequences, with less than 20% observed a single time. This sample also belongs to another study, concerning T cells in Graves' hyperthyroidism and ophthalmopathy.

The source was peripheral blood mononuclear cells (PBMCs), collected at new diagnosis, from a patient treated with antithyroid drugs. The source is a woman aged 30 to 39 with Graves disease.

The gene calls are TRBV5-1 and TRBJ2-1, with 9 positions matching TRBD2. Germline V lookup: CDR1 SGHRS, CDR2 YFSETQ. There are 14 residues in the CDR3. Germline trimming cut 6 bases from V and 9 bases from J; bases unmatched to any gene: 10. CDR3 DNA sequence: TGCGCCAGCACTTCGACTAGCGGCCGCCGTGAGCAGTTCTTC. Translated, it gives CASTSTSGRREQFF.

A remark on this clonotype: A much larger clonotype is one base distant, so this may be a read error. The CDR3 does not close with the conserved phenylalanine or tryptophan, likely indicating a read error. This chain joins TRBV27 and TRBJ2-1; D may be TRBD1 (5 bases). Germline values: CDR1 MNHEY, CDR2 SMNVEV (reference sequence). V gave up 5 bases and J gave up 5 bases, with 13 bases separating them. The CDR3 consists of 14 residues. In DNA, the CDR3 is TGTGCCAGCAGTCCCTGGGGCTATAACAATGAGCAGTTCTTA. It specifies CASSPWGYNNEQFL.

This clonotype was observed at least ten times. The chain couples TRBV29-1 to TRBJ1-2, with 8 bases fitting TRBD1. This CDR3 spans 16 amino acids. V gave up 5 bases and J gave up 0 bases; unmatched junction bases: 11. Germline CDR1 is SQVTM and CDR2 is ANQGSEA. The CDR3 region has the DNA TGCAGCGTTCAGCCAGGGGGCAGGAACTCTAACTATGGCTACACCTTC. Encoded protein: CSVQPGGRNSNYGYTF. Looking up the rest from reference TRBV29-1 and TRBJ1-2 gives the full variable domain: SAVISQKPSRDICQRGTSLTIQCQVDSQVTMMFWYRQQPGQSLTLIATANQGSEATYESGFVIDKFPISRPNLTFSTLTVSNMSPEDSSIYLCSVQPGGRNSNYGYTFGSGTRLTVV.

Turning to this clonotype: A much larger clone sits a single nucleotide away, making a read error possible. The chain couples TRBV2 to TRBJ2-7, with TRBD1 matching 7 bases. This CDR3 spans 15 amino acids. Germline-derived CDR1 and CDR2 are SNHLY and FYNNEI. In DNA form, the CDR3 reads TGTGCCAGCAGGACAGGGATGAATCCGTCCTACGAGCGGTACTTC. Translated, it gives CASRTGMNPSYERYF.

The V gene is TRBV5-1, the J gene TRBJ1-3; 9 positions match TRBD1. The CDR3 totals 16 residues. V trimming: 2 bases; J trimming: 8 bases; junction bases outside the gene matches: 11. CDR1 and CDR2 from the germline V gene are SGHRS and YFSETQ. The CDR3 coding sequence is TGCGCCAGCAGCTTCGGACTACAGGGGGCAAAGGACACCATATATTTT. Protein product: CASSFGLQGAKDTIYF. Looking up the rest from reference TRBV5-1 and TRBJ1-3 gives the full variable domain: KAGVTQTPRYLIKTRGQQVTLSCSPISGHRSVSWYQQTPGQGLQFLFEYFSETQRNKGNFPGRFSGRQFSNSRSEMNVSTLELGDSALYLCASSFGLQGAKDTIYFGEGSWLTVV.

This clonotype appeared many times. The V call is TRBV6-1, the J call TRBJ2-7; perhaps D is TRBD1 or TRBD2 (5 bases each). This CDR3 region has 13 residues. Germline V CDR1 and CDR2: MNHNS, SASEGT. With 6 bases removed from V and 2 bases from J, the gap between germline ends came to 11 bases. The CDR3 loop is CASSTGAPYEQYF. CDR3 nucleotide sequence: TGTGCCAGCAGCACCGGGGCACCCTACGAGCAGTACTTC.

With regard to this clonotype: This may be a read error: a much more frequent sequence differs by one nucleotide. This chain uses TRBV7-3 with TRBJ1-1; no reliable D call. The CDR3 runs 13 residues. Germline CDR1 reads SGHTA; CDR2 reads FQGTGA. CDR3 sequence reads: CTSKKALNTEAFF. CDR3 DNA sequence: TGTACCAGTAAAAAGGCTTTGAACACTGAAGCTTTCTTT.

There are many counts of this clonotype. The J gene is TRBJ1-2, the V gene TRBV2, with a tentative D call TRBD1 (5 bases). The V end lost 4 bases, the J end lost 4 bases, and 13 bases lay between the germline ends. The CDR3 is 14 residues long. Germline V gene lookup returns CDR1 SNHLY and CDR2 FYNNEI. DNA of the CDR3: TGTGCCAGCAGTGTTCTGGGGCTCGGCTATGGCTACACCTTC. It yields the protein CASSVLGLGYGYTF.

V and J are TRBV20-1 and TRBJ2-3; D is ambiguous. CDR3 size: 14 residues. Deletions cut 3 bases from V and 3 bases from J, with 13 bases between. Looked up from germline, CDR1 is DFQATT and CDR2 is SNEGSKA (reference sequence). Here the CDR3 DNA reads TGCAGTGCTAGTTGGATTTCTAGTACAGATACGCAGTATTTT. Amino acid sequence: CSASWISSTDTQYF.

The V gene is TRBV7-9, the J gene TRBJ2-3; 12 bases agree with TRBD2. V gave up 5 bases and J gave up 0 bases; unmatched junction bases: 6. The CDR3 is made up of 17 amino acids. CDR1 and CDR2 (germline): SEHNR, FQNEAQ (reference sequence). CDR3 sequence: CASSRRTSGVSTDTQYF. In DNA, the CDR3 is TGTGCCAGCAGCCGTCGGACTAGCGGGGTGAGCACAGATACGCAGTATTTT.

The chain combines TRBV10-3 with TRBJ1-4; D is perhaps TRBD1 (6 bases). V dropped 6 bases and J dropped 0 bases, with 8 bases sitting between them. The CDR3 extends over 14 amino acids. Germline V gene sequence: CDR1 ENHRY, CDR2 SYGVKD. Written as DNA, the CDR3 is TGTGCCATCAGGCCAGGGGCAACTAATGAAAAACTGTTTTTT. It codes for CAIRPGATNEKLFF.

The CDR3 coding sequence is TGCGCCAGCAGCTTGGACGGACAGGGGAGCACAGATACGCAGCATTTT. It is translated as CASSLDGQGSTDTQHF. The V call is TRBV5-1, the J call TRBJ2-3; 9 bases align to TRBD1. TRBJ1-5 matches the DNA end more closely, so the J call is doubtful. The V gene's germline CDR1 is SGHRS and CDR2 YFSETQ. The CDR3 runs to 16 residues.

This clonotype was seen at least ten times. The gene calls are TRBV6-1 and TRBJ2-1; 7 bases match TRBD1. Germline lookup yields CDR1 MNHNS and CDR2 SASEGT. Trimming took 3 bases from V and 4 from J; bases not matched to a gene: 9. CDR3 length: 16 amino acids. The CDR3 bases are TGTGCCAGCAGTGACGTGGGACAGAGTTCTTACAATGAGCAGTTCTTC. The encoded protein is CASSDVGQSSYNEQFF.

V gene TRBV14 combines with J gene TRBJ1-2; the D is unclear. Trimming took off 1 base at V and 7 bases at J, with 10 bases between the two ends. This CDR3 is built from 13 residues. From germline, CDR1 is SGHDN and CDR2 FVKESK. In nucleotides, the CDR3 is TGTGCCAGCAGCCAAGGACGGGAGGGTGGCTACACCTTC. It codes for CASSQGREGGYTF.

Details on this clonotype: The germline gene is not matched at one end of the junction; a read error may be the cause. The chain recombines TRBV6-1 with TRBJ1-3; TRBD1 aligns across 9 bases. Germline V gene data show CDR1 as MNHNS and CDR2 as SASEGT. This CDR3 region has 17 residues. This CDR3 reads CACSRTGEYISGNTIYF. CDR3 in DNA: TGTGCCTGCAGCCGGACAGGGGAGTACATCTCTGGAAACACCATATATTTT.

V gene TRBV6-1 combines with J gene TRBJ2-1; weak D call: TRBD2 (7 bases). V shed 2 bases and J shed 4 bases, with 9 bases lying between them. The CDR3 runs to 14 residues. Germline V gene lookup returns CDR1 MNHNS and CDR2 SASEGT. CDR3 bases: TGTGCCAGCAGTGAAAGGGGGGGTTACAATGAGCAGTTCTTC. Its protein product is CASSERGGYNEQFF.

This chain uses TRBV20-1 with TRBJ2-3; 7 bases line up with TRBD2. CDR1 is DFQATT and CDR2 is SNEGSKA in the germline V gene (reference sequence). V gave up 4 bases and J gave up 5 bases; unmatched junction bases: 9. This CDR3 region has 14 residues. The CDR3 protein is CSAISGILGDTQYF. CDR3 DNA: TGCAGTGCTATAAGCGGGATCCTCGGAGATACGCAGTATTTT.

Many counts were recorded for this clonotype. The V and J genes are TRBV7-9 and TRBJ1-1; D is uncertain. CDR1 is SEHNR and CDR2 is FQNEAQ in the germline V gene (reference sequence). V lost 4 bases and J lost 3, with 6 bases in between. The CDR3 extends over 12 amino acids. The CDR3 coding sequence is TGTGCCAGCAGCTACGCCTACACTGAAGCTTTCTTT. Residues: CASSYAYTEAFF.

The CDR3 protein is CAWSAWGGDNSPLHF. In DNA, the CDR3 is TGTGCCTGGAGTGCTTGGGGAGGGGATAATTCACCCCTCCACTTT. The gene calls are TRBV30 and TRBJ1-6, with a weak D call TRBD1 (5 bases). V was shortened by 1 base and J by 5 bases, with 12 bases between the two germline ends. The CDR3 runs 15 residues. The germline V gene has CDR1 GTSNPN and CDR2 SVGIG (reference sequence).